This is a list of T cell receptor beta chains from one sample in a study of blood T cell repertoires in COVID-19. Sequencing used immunoSEQ multiplex PCR; TCRdb keeps in-frame clones, though not all of them. This sample has under 110,000 clones; 70% to 80% occur once, and the top ten carry 5% to 8%. Sequenced: peripheral blood. These receptors were collected from a man older than 75 with COVID-19, enrolled during active disease. Both conserved end residues are part of each CDR3. A D gene is named only where the DNA matches it firmly. Not all rows give a size; the values are once, few, many and, for expanded clones, a class.

d_call j_call clone_size v_call cdr3_aa cdr3_nt
TRBD1 TRBJ1-1 - TRBV10-3 CAIGGTGNTEAFF TGTGCCATCGGAGGGACAGGGAACACTGAAGCTTTCTTT
TRBD2 TRBJ2-7 - TRBV7-2 CASSAGLANTYEQYF TGTGCCAGCAGCGCCGGACTAGCGAATACCTACGAGCAGTACTTC
- TRBJ2-3 - TRBV5-6 CASSLLGAGDTQYF TGTGCCAGCAGCTTGCTGGGCGCCGGAGATACGCAGTATTTT
TRBD2 TRBJ2-3 - TRBV2 CASSILAGGTGTQYF TGTGCCAGCAGTATACTAGCGGGGGGCACGGGTACGCAGTATTTT
- TRBJ2-7 once TRBV29-1 CSVLEYEQYF TGCAGCGTCCTTGAGTACGAGCAGTACTTC
TRBD2 TRBJ2-1 - TRBV11-2 CASSSPRAGESYNEQFF TGTGCCAGCAGCTCACCCCGGGCGGGAGAATCCTACAATGAGCAGTTCTTC
- TRBJ2-7 - TRBV28 CATRGGLPYEQYF TGTGCCACGCGCGGGGGCCTCCCCTACGAGCAGTACTTC
TRBD1 TRBJ1-3 - TRBV5-1 CASSLPTGNSGNTIYF TGCGCCAGCAGCTTACCGACAGGGAATTCTGGAAACACCATATATTTT
- TRBJ2-1 - TRBV12-1 CASRAEQFF TGTGCCAGCAGAGCTGAGCAGTTCTTC
- TRBJ1-6 - TRBV19 CASSTFTERVGSPLHF TGTGCCAGTAGTACGTTCACTGAGAGAGTTGGTTCACCCCTCCACTTT
- TRBJ1-5 - TRBV5-8 CASLLGEGNQPQHF TGTGCCAGCCTGCTAGGGGAGGGCAATCAGCCCCAGCATTTT
TRBD1 TRBJ1-1 - TRBV7-8 CASSSQGGYTEAFF TGTGCCAGCAGCTCACAGGGGGGGTACACTGAAGCTTTCTTT
TRBD1 TRBJ1-5 many TRBV6-5 CASRRTGRNQPQHF TGTGCCAGCAGACGGACAGGGCGCAATCAGCCCCAGCATTTT
- TRBJ2-1 - TRBV5-8 CASTVRVGSYNEQFF TGTGCCTCCACCGTCAGGGTAGGGTCCTACAATGAGCAGTTCTTC
- TRBJ1-2 - TRBV27 CASSLSRLSNGYTF TGTGCCAGCAGTTTATCGCGGCTGTCAAATGGCTACACCTTC
TRBD1 TRBJ1-1 - TRBV2 CASRTGEGNTEAFF TGTGCCAGCAGGACAGGGGAGGGTAACACTGAAGCTTTCTTT
- TRBJ2-1 - TRBV14 CASSQRRLAKASYNEQFF TGTGCCAGCAGCCAGCGGCGTCTAGCGAAAGCCTCCTACAATGAGCAGTTCTTC
TRBD1 TRBJ1-6 - TRBV7-2 CASSLARQGDSPLHF TGTGCCAGCAGCTTAGCTCGACAGGGGGATTCACCCCTCCACTTT
TRBD1 TRBJ1-2 - TRBV27 CASSFQQGDGYTF TGTGCCAGCAGTTTCCAACAGGGGGATGGCTACACCTTC
TRBD1 TRBJ1-2 - TRBV3-1/TRBV3-2 CASSQMGQDYGYTF TGTGCCAGCAGCCAGATGGGACAGGACTATGGCTACACCTTC
- TRBJ1-1 - TRBV4-2 CASSPRGGADTEAFF TGTGCCAGCAGCCCCCGGGGAGGGGCTGATACTGAAGCTTTCTTT
TRBD2 TRBJ2-5 - TRBV5-1 CASSLGAGGRETQYF TGCGCCAGCAGCTTGGGAGCGGGAGGGCGAGAGACCCAGTACTTC
- TRBJ2-5 - TRBV2 CASSGRSMETQYF TGTGCCAGCAGTGGACGGAGTATGGAGACCCAGTACTTC
- TRBJ1-4 - TRBV4-2 CASSQERAAGQNEKLFF TGTGCCAGCAGCCAAGAAAGGGCCGCAGGGCAGAATGAAAAACTGTTTTTT
TRBD1 TRBJ1-5 - TRBV28 CASSPMGQGEQPQHF TGTGCCAGCAGTCCTATGGGACAGGGGGAGCAGCCCCAGCATTTT
- TRBJ2-7 - TRBV5-1 CASSLGLNYEQYF TGCGCCAGCAGCCTGGGACTGAACTACGAGCAGTACTTC
TRBD1 TRBJ1-2 - TRBV5-6 CASSFGQGAGGYTF TGTGCCAGCAGCTTCGGACAGGGGGCAGGTGGCTACACCTTC
TRBD2 TRBJ2-7 - TRBV6-5 CASSRGLAAYEQYF TGTGCCAGCAGCCGGGGACTAGCGGCCTACGAGCAGTACTTC
- TRBJ1-2 - TRBV7-9 CASSPSFGDYGYTF TGTGCCAGCAGCCCAAGTTTCGGGGACTATGGCTACACCTTC
TRBD1 TRBJ2-5 - TRBV7-9 CASSLGDRGRETQYF TGTGCCAGCAGCTTAGGGGACAGGGGGCGAGAGACCCAGTACTTC
- TRBJ1-5 - TRBV28 CASSSGGSNQPQHF TGTGCCAGCAGCTCCGGGGGTAGCAATCAGCCCCAGCATTTT
TRBD2 TRBJ2-3 - TRBV5-1 CATAGGLTDTQYF TGCGCCACAGCGGGAGGACTAACAGATACGCAGTATTTT
TRBD1 TRBJ1-2 - TRBV30 CAWSVRGQGLLGGYTF TGTGCCTGGAGTGTACGGGGACAGGGGCTCCTTGGTGGCTACACCTTC
TRBD1 TRBJ1-1 few TRBV25-1 CASRGPGQKAFF TGTGCCAGCAGGGGACCGGGACAGAAAGCTTTCTTT
- TRBJ2-5 - TRBV5-1 CASSLISGFAETQYF TGCGCCAGCAGCTTGATTTCAGGTTTCGCAGAGACCCAGTACTTC
TRBD1 TRBJ1-2 - TRBV7-9 CASSATGDGYTF TGTGCCAGCAGCGCAACAGGGGATGGCTACACCTTC
TRBD2 TRBJ2-1 - TRBV12-5 CASGLGTSGRDGYNEQFF TGTGCTAGTGGTTTGGGGACTAGCGGGAGAGATGGGTACAATGAGCAGTTCTTC
- TRBJ2-3 - TRBV18 CASSPGVRDTQYF TGTGCCAGCTCACCAGGAGTTAGGGATACGCAGTATTTT
- TRBJ1-6 - TRBV3-1/TRBV3-2 CASSQKMGGGYNSPLHF TGTGCCAGCAGCCAGAAGATGGGGGGAGGCTATAATTCACCCCTCCACTTT
TRBD2 TRBJ2-7 - TRBV10-3 CAIRGRLGPGLAGATSSYEQYF TGTGCCATCAGGGGACGATTGGGGCCAGGACTAGCGGGAGCGACTAGCTCCTACGAGCAGTACTTC
TRBD1 TRBJ2-5 - TRBV2 CASAQQGPAETQYF TGTGCCAGCGCTCAACAGGGGCCCGCCGAGACCCAGTACTTC
- TRBJ2-1 - TRBV28 CASSLASGYNEQFF TGTGCCAGCAGTTTAGCGTCTGGCTACAATGAGCAGTTCTTC
- TRBJ1-2 once TRBV6-5 CASSYSGVNGYTF TGTGCCAGCAGTTACTCAGGGGTGAATGGCTACACCTTC
- TRBJ2-2 - TRBV28 CASSLLEAIDTGELFF TGTGCCAGCAGTTTGTTAGAGGCCATAGACACCGGGGAGCTGTTTTTT